Presented here are 8 T cell receptor beta chains from one specimen sequenced in a study of blood T cell repertoires in COVID-19. Profiled with immunoSEQ multiplex PCR; TCRdb holds only in-frame clones, not every one. The sample includes 200,000 or so clones, around three quarters seen only once; the top ten take around 16%. Sequencing input: peripheral blood. Source of these receptors: a man between 60 and 75 years old with active or convalescent COVID-19.

The chain carries TRBV7-3 and TRBJ2-1, with 7 bases matching TRBD2. From germline, CDR1 is SGHTA and CDR2 FQGTGA. V gave up 2 bases and J gave up 2 bases; unmatched junction bases: 9. The CDR3 totals 17 residues. This CDR3 reads CASSLATSGGAYNEQFF. The CDR3 region has the DNA TGTGCCAGCAGCTTAGCGACATCGGGAGGAGCCTACAATGAGCAGTTCTTC.

A single count supports this clone. The chain couples TRBV14 to TRBJ1-1; D might be TRBD1 (5 bases). CDR3 length: 13 residues. Trimming took 1 base from V and 7 from J, leaving 10 bases between them. The germline V gene has CDR1 SGHDN and CDR2 FVKESK. The CDR3 DNA reads as TGTGCCAGCAGCCAAGGGGGCTGGGGTGAAGCTTTCTTT. It specifies CASSQGGWGEAFF. Combining the CDR3 with reference TRBV14 and TRBJ1-1 gives the whole variable domain EAGVTQFPSHSVIEKGQTVTLRCDPISGHDNLYWYRRVMGKEIKFLLHFVKESKQDESGMPNNRFLAERTGGTYSTLKVQPAELEDSGVYFCASSQGGWGEAFFGQGTRLTVV.

CDR3: CASSHPGHGMTGELFF. DNA for the CDR3: TGTGCCAGCAGTCATCCGGGACACGGCATGACCGGGGAGCTGTTTTTT. The V call is TRBV6-2 or TRBV6-3, the J call TRBJ2-2; D is possibly TRBD1 (6 bases). The ends were cut back, 5 bases at V and 5 bases at J, with 18 bases in the middle. The CDR3 loop spans 16 amino acids. Per germline, CDR1 MNHEY and CDR2 SVGEGT.

The CDR3 loop is CASTVTTTNYGYTF. CDR3 nucleotide sequence: TGTGCCAGTACAGTCACCACCACTAACTATGGCTACACCTTC. The chain uses TRBV19 and TRBJ1-2; D remains ambiguous. The CDR3 extends over 14 amino acids. V was shortened by 7 bases and J by 0 bases, with 12 bases between the two germline ends. Germline lookup yields CDR1 LNHDA and CDR2 SQIVND (reference sequence).

This clone was detected a few times. The V call is TRBV5-8, the J call TRBJ2-7; 11 bases are a match to TRBD1. CDR3 length equals 15 residues. Germline CDR1 SGHTS, CDR2 YDEGEE. With 4 bases clipped from V and 0 bases from J, the junction kept 3 bases outside the gene matches. The CDR3 loop is CASSPGQGVSYEQYF. CDR3 in DNA: TGTGCCAGCAGCCCGGGACAGGGGGTCTCCTACGAGCAGTACTTC.

This chain uses TRBV5-1 with TRBJ1-1; no clear D. Germline assignment: CDR1 SGHRS and CDR2 YFSETQ. The V gene lost 4 bases and the J gene lost 0 bases, with 7 bases spanning the gap. CDR3 length: 13 amino acids. CDR3 amino acids: CASSLFMNTEAFF. CDR3 coding DNA: TGCGCCAGCAGCCTATTCATGAACACTGAAGCTTTCTTT.

The rearrangement links TRBV18 to TRBJ1-5; D remains ambiguous. CDR1 is KGHSH, CDR2 LQKENI, per germline. The CDR3 sequence is 15 residues long. Trimming removed 4 bases at V and 5 bases at J, with 15 bases between. Written as DNA, the CDR3 is TGTGCCAGCTCACTGGCCGGAGGTGGAGATCAGCCCCAGCATTTT. This sequence encodes CASSLAGGGDQPQHF. Complete variable domain (other parts from reference TRBV18 and TRBJ1-5): NAGVMQNPRHLVRRRGQEARLRCSPMKGHSHVYWYRQLPEEGLKFMVYLQKENIIDESGMPKERFSAEFPKEGPSILRIQQVVRGDSAAYFCASSLAGGGDQPQHFGDGTRLSIL.

The V gene is TRBV25-1, the J gene TRBJ2-1; no clear D. Trimming removed 0 bases at V and 9 bases at J, with 3 bases between. CDR3 length: 11 amino acids. Germline CDR1 reads MGHDK; CDR2 reads SYGVNS. CDR3 residues: CASSEYREQFF. The CDR3 nucleotides read TGTGCCAGCAGTGAATACCGTGAGCAGTTCTTC.